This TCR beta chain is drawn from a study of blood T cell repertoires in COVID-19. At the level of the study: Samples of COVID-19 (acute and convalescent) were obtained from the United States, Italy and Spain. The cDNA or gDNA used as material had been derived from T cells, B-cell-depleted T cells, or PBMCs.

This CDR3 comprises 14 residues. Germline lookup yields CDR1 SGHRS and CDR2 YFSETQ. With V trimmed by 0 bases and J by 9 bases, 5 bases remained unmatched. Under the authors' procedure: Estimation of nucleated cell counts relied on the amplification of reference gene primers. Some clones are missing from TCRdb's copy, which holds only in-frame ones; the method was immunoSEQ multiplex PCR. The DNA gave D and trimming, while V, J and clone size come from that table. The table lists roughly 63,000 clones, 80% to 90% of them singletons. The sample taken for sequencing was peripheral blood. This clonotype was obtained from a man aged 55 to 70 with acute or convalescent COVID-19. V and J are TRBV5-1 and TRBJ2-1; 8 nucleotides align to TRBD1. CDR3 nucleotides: TGCGCCAGCAGCTTGGGACAGGGGACAGGTGAGCAGTTCTTC. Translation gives CASSLGQGTGEQFF.